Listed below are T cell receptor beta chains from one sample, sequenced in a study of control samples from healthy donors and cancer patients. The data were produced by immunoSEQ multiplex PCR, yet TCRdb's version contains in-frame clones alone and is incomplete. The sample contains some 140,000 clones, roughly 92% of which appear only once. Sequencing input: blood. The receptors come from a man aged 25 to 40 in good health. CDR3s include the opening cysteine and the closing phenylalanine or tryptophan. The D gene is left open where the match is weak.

CDR3nt: TGCAGCGCGCGTCGCGGGAGTGGCACAGATACGCAGTATTTT
CDR3aa: CSARRGSGTDTQYF
j_gene: TRBJ2-3
v_gene: TRBV29-1
d_gene: TRBD2

CDR3nt: TGTGCCTGGAGTCCCGGGACAGATACCTACGAGCAGTACTTC
CDR3aa: CAWSPGTDTYEQYF
j_gene: TRBJ2-7
v_gene: TRBV30
d_gene: TRBD1

CDR3nt: TGTGCCAGCAGTCGGACGGCTAACTATGGCTACACCTTC
CDR3aa: CASSRTANYGYTF
j_gene: TRBJ1-2
v_gene: TRBV2
d_gene: .

CDR3nt: TGTGCCAGTAGTAGTCAAATAGCGGCGTACAATGAGCAGTTCTTC
CDR3aa: CASSSQIAAYNEQFF
j_gene: TRBJ2-1
v_gene: TRBV19
d_gene: .

CDR3nt: TGTGCCAGCCGTTACAGGGCGGGGATGAACACTGAAGCTTTCTTT
CDR3aa: CASRYRAGMNTEAFF
j_gene: TRBJ1-1
v_gene: TRBV6-5
d_gene: .

CDR3nt: TGTGCCAGCAGAATCTACGAGCAGTACTTC
CDR3aa: CASRIYEQYF
j_gene: TRBJ2-7
v_gene: TRBV6-4
d_gene: .

CDR3nt: TGTGCCAGCAGCCCTGGGACGTTCAATGAGCAGTTCTTC
CDR3aa: CASSPGTFNEQFF
j_gene: TRBJ2-1
v_gene: TRBV7-8
d_gene: .

CDR3nt: TGTGCCAGCAGTGTCCGGGACAGGGGAAACTATGGCTACACCTTC
CDR3aa: CASSVRDRGNYGYTF
j_gene: TRBJ1-2
v_gene: TRBV28
d_gene: TRBD1

CDR3nt: TGTGCTAGCAGCTTAGGAGCGCTAGCGGGATATCAAGAGACCCAGTACTTC
CDR3aa: CASSLGALAGYQETQYF
j_gene: TRBJ2-5
v_gene: TRBV7-7
d_gene: TRBD2

CDR3nt: TGTGCCACCAGCAGAACCGGTGGGGGTGATTTTGAAAAACTGTTTTTT
CDR3aa: CATSRTGGGDFEKLFF
j_gene: TRBJ1-4
v_gene: TRBV15
d_gene: .

CDR3nt: TGTGCCAGCAGCTTAGTAGGGACTAGCGGGAGCACAGATACGCAGTATTTT
CDR3aa: CASSLVGTSGSTDTQYF
j_gene: TRBJ2-3
v_gene: TRBV7-2
d_gene: TRBD2

CDR3nt: TGTGCCAGCAGTTACAAGACAGGACCCTATGGCTACACCTTC
CDR3aa: CASSYKTGPYGYTF
j_gene: TRBJ1-2
v_gene: TRBV6-2/TRBV6-3
d_gene: .

CDR3nt: TGTGCCAGCAGACCCCACCAGGGACGTAAAAACAATGAGCAGTTCTTC
CDR3aa: CASRPHQGRKNNEQFF
j_gene: TRBJ2-1
v_gene: TRBV27
d_gene: .